The clone carrying this T cell receptor (beta chain) showed up just once. The target antigen is unknown. These data are taken from a study of Ad26.COV2.S vaccination and SARS-CoV-2 variants. Study-level background: Into the muscle, Ad26.COV2.S was dosed once or twice, 56 days apart.

The sample's treatment: some 20 received Ad26.COV2.S at low or high dose, single or two shots; 5 received placebo; per-sample allocation not given. At day 63 after the first vaccine or placebo injection, samples were drawn. Study outcomes and limitations: Vaccine and placebo recipients had similar non-spike TCR breadth.

Sequencing was performed with immunoSEQ multiplex PCR; in TCRdb, only in-frame clones are kept and a portion is missing. Found here are roughly 300,000 clones, 88% of them singletons; the top ten hold around 6.4%. Sequencing used peripheral blood, obtained in a trial of Ad26.COV2.S vaccine versus placebo. This clonotype was sampled from a person aged 18-65 years who received the Ad26.COV2.S COVID-19 vaccine or a placebo.

CDR3 coding DNA: TGTGCCAGCAGCCAGGGGCTTAGCAATCAGCCCCAGCATTTT. Translated, it gives CASSQGLSNQPQHF. The chain recombines TRBV6-5 with TRBJ1-5, with D maybe TRBD1 (6 bases). CDR3 length equals 14 residues. Germline-derived CDR1 and CDR2 are MNHEY and SVGAGI. V dropped 6 bases and J dropped 0 bases, with 9 bases sitting between them.